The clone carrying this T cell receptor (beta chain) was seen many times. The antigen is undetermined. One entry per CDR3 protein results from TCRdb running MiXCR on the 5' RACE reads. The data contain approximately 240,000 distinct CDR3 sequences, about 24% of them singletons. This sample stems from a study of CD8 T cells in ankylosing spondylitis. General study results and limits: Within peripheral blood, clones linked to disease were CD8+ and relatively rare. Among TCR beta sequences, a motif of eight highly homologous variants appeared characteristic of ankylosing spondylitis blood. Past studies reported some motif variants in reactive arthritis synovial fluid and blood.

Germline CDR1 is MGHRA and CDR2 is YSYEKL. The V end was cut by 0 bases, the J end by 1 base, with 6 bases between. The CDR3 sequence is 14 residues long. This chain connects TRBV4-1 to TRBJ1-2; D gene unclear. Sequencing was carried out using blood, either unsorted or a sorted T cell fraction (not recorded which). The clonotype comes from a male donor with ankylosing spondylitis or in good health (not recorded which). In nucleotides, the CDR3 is TGCGCCAGCAGCCAAGATGAGATTAACTATGGCTACACCTTC. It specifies CASSQDEINYGYTF.